The T cell receptor beta chain described here comes from a study of T cell responses to AZD1222 COVID-19 vaccine. From germline, CDR1 is SEHNR and CDR2 FQNEAQ (reference sequence). The V segment lost 1 base and the J segment 3 bases; nucleotides outside the gene matches: 2. CDR3 length: 14 residues. Sequencing was performed with immunoSEQ multiplex PCR; in TCRdb, only in-frame clones are kept and a portion is missing. Of approximately 75,000 clones in the sample, around 87% were seen once. The sequencing here drew on peripheral blood, taken 28 days after the second AZD1222 dose. The rearrangement links TRBV7-9 to TRBJ2-7, with 8 nucleotides matching TRBD1. The TCR comes from an adult who received the AZD1222 COVID-19 vaccine. CDR3 residues: CASSLGGQVYEQYF. As DNA, the CDR3 is TGTGCCAGCAGCTTAGGGGGACAGGTCTACGAGCAGTACTTC.